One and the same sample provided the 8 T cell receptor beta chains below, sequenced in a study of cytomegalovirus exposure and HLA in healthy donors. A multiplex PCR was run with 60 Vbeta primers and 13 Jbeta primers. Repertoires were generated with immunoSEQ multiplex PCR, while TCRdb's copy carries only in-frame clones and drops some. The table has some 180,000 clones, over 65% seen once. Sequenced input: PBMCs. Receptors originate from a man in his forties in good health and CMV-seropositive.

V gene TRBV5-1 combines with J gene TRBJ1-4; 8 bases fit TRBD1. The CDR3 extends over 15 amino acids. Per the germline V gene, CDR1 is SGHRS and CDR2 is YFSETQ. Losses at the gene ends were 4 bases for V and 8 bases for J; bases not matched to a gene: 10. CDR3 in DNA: TGCGCCAGCAGCCTAGGGACAGGTAGAGAAGAAAAACTGTTTTTT. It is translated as CASSLGTGREEKLFF. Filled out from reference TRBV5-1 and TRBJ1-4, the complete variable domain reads KAGVTQTPRYLIKTRGQQVTLSCSPISGHRSVSWYQQTPGQGLQFLFEYFSETQRNKGNFPGRFSGRQFSNSRSEMNVSTLELGDSALYLCASSLGTGREEKLFFGSGTQLSVL.

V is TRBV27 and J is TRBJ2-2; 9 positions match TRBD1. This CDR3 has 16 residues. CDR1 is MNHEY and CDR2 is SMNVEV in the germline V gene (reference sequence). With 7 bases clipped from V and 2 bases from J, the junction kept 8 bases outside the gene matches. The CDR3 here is CASKNGDRVNTGELFF. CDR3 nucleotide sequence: TGTGCCAGCAAAAATGGGGACAGGGTTAACACCGGGGAGCTGTTTTTT.

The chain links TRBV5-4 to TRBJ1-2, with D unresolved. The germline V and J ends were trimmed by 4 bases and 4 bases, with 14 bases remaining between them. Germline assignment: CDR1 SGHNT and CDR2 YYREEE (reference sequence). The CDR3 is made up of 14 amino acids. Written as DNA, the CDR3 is TGTGCCAGCAGCCCCACGGGGAGCGCCTATGGCTACACCTTC. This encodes CASSPTGSAYGYTF.

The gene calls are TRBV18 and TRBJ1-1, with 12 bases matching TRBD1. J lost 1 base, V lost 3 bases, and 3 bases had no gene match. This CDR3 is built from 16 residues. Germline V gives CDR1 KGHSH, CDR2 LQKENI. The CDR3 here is CASSPGQGAANTEAFF. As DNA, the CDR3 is TGTGCCAGCTCACCGGGACAGGGGGCCGCGAACACTGAAGCTTTCTTT.

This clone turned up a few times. The CDR3 sequence is CASSEVGVGISYEQYF. For the CDR3, the DNA is TGTGCCAGCAGTGAAGTGGGAGTAGGCATCTCCTACGAGCAGTACTTC. J is TRBJ2-7 and V is TRBV2; a weak D match, TRBD2 (5 bases). V shed 1 base and J shed 0 bases, with 13 bases lying between them. The CDR3 is 16 amino acids. The germline V gene has CDR1 SNHLY and CDR2 FYNNEI. The full variable domain, rest sourced from reference TRBV2 and TRBJ2-7, is EPEVTQTPSHQVTQMGQEVILRCVPISNHLYFYWYRQILGQKVEFLVSFYNNEISEKSEIFDDQFSVERPDGSNFTLKIRSTKLEDSAMYFCASSEVGVGISYEQYFGPGTRLTVT.

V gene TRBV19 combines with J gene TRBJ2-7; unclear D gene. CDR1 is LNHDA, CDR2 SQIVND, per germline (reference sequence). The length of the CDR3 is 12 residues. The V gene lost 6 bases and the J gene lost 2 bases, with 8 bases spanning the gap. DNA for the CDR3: TGTGCCAGTAGCGAGATCCCCTACGAGCAGTACTTC. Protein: CASSEIPYEQYF. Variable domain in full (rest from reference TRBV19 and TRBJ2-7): DGGITQSPKYLFRKEGQNVTLSCEQNLNHDAMYWYRQDPGQGLRLIYYSQIVNDFQKGDIAEGYSVSREKKESFPLTVTSAQKNPTAFYLCASSEIPYEQYFGPGTRLTVT.

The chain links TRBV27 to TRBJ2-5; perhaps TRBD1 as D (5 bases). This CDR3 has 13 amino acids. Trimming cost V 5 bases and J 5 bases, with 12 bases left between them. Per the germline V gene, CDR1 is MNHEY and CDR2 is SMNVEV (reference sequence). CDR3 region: CASSPLKGETQYF. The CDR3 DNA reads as TGTGCCAGCAGTCCCCTTAAGGGGGAGACCCAGTACTTC.

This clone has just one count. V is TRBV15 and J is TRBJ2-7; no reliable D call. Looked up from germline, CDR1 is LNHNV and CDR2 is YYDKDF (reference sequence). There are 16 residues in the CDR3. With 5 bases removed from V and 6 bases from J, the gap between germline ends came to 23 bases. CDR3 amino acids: CATSDDVGRFGFEQYF. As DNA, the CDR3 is TGTGCCACCAGCGATGACGTAGGCAGGTTTGGGTTCGAGCAGTACTTC.